This TCR beta chain stems from a study of early T cells in non-severe SARS-CoV-2 infection. For the study at large: The chains were unpaired, and the sequenced material was bulk RNA from unsorted whole blood.

A few counts support this clonotype. What it recognizes is unknown. Study observations and caveats: The study's VDJdb matching favored anti-spike CD8 responses and missed private and CD4 specificities.

The CDR3 runs 15 residues. Germline-derived CDR1 and CDR2 are ENHRY and SYGVKD. V shed 3 bases and J shed 0 bases, with 10 bases lying between them. Attachment of unique molecular identifiers to individual cDNA molecules was performed. MiXCR was run by TCRdb on the 5' RACE reads, yielding one entry per CDR3 protein. The sample includes approximately 100,000 distinct CDR3 sequences, approximately 15% of them seen just once. The sequence came from an adult who was a healthcare worker with PCR-confirmed SARS-CoV-2 infection or an uninfected control (not recorded which). Sequencing was done on a sample of whole blood. The chain couples TRBV10-3 to TRBJ2-3; D not certain. The CDR3 DNA is TGTGCCATCAGTGAACGGCAGTCTAGCACAGATACGCAGTATTTT. Encoded protein: CAISERQSSTDTQYF.